The rows below give T cell receptor beta chains drawn from one sample of a study of T-cell reconstitution after alpha-beta-depleted transplantation in children. Using its own MiXCR run on the PCR reads, TCRdb lists one record per CDR3 protein. The table shows approximately 980,000 distinct CDR3 sequences, with less than 30% occurring only once. The input for sequencing was PBMCs, mostly from graft donor cells, taken 360 days after TCRalphabeta/CD19-depleted stem cell transplant. These receptors were taken from a boy under two years old who had a stem cell transplant for SCID, so the T cells may come from the graft donor. The CDR3 runs from the conserved cysteine through the conserved F or W. D genes are given only for firm matches. Only some rows state a clone size, as once, few, many or a class for expanded clones.

j_call clone_size d_call v_call cdr3_nt cdr3_aa
TRBJ2-3 few TRBD1 TRBV15 TGTGCCACCAGCAGCTTGGACAGGGGACTTAGCACAGATACGCAGTATTTT CATSSLDRGLSTDTQYF
TRBJ2-1 - TRBD1 TRBV12-3/TRBV12-4 TGTGCCAGCAGCTTGACAGGGGGCAAGCAGTTCTTC CASSLTGGKQFF
TRBJ2-6 many - TRBV4-1 TGCGCCAGCAGCGCCTACTCTGGGGCCAACGTCCTGACTTTC CASSAYSGANVLTF
TRBJ2-7 few TRBD1 TRBV4-2 TGTGCCAGCAGCCAAACTGACAGGGGAAACGAGCAGTACTTC CASSQTDRGNEQYF
TRBJ2-7 - TRBD1 TRBV4-3 TGCGCCAGCAGCCAAGGCAGGGGACAGTCCTACGAGCAGTACTTC CASSQGRGQSYEQYF
TRBJ2-5 - - TRBV28 TGTGCCAGCAGTTTTGTGGGTCAGGGTCGGGAGACCCAGTACTTC CASSFVGQGRETQYF
TRBJ1-1 few - TRBV9 TGTGCCAGCAGCTCAGGGTTGGAGAACACTGAAGCTTTCTTT CASSSGLENTEAFF
TRBJ2-1 once - TRBV12-2 TGTGCAAGTCGCGTGACTAGCGGGGGCCTTGATGGGCCCTACAATGAGCAGTTCTTC CASRVTSGGLDGPYNEQFF
TRBJ2-5 few - TRBV5-1 TGCGCCAGCAGCTCCCTAGGGGGGCCCGGAGAGACCCAGTACTTC CASSSLGGPGETQYF
TRBJ2-7 - - TRBV29-1 TGCAGCGTTGAGGGTTTCGACAGGGAGGGGTCCTACGAGCAGTACTTC CSVEGFDREGSYEQYF
TRBJ2-7 - TRBD2 TRBV3-1 TGTGCCAGCAGCCCCTGGACTAGCGGGGGCGCCGAGCAGTACTTC CASSPWTSGGAEQYF
TRBJ2-3 many TRBD1 TRBV12-3/TRBV12-4 TGTGCCAGCAGTCGACAGGGGATCGCAGATACGCAGTATTTT CASSRQGIADTQYF
TRBJ2-2 - - TRBV5-1 TGTGCCAGCAGCTTAGAAGGACCGCGCACCGGGGAGCTGTTTTTT CASSLEGPRTGELFF
TRBJ2-4 - - TRBV28 TGTGCCAGCAGTTTGCAGGGGGGGAAAAACATTCAGTACTTC CASSLQGGKNIQYF
TRBJ1-2 - - TRBV20-1 TGCAGTGCTCCTCAAACCGACAGAAGTTGCACCTTC CSAPQTDRSCTF
TRBJ1-1 - - TRBV18 TGTGCCAGCTCACAAGGAGGGGCGCTGAACACTGAAGCTTTCTTT CASSQGGALNTEAFF
TRBJ1-1 few - TRBV20-1 TGCAGTGCTTTTTCAGGGACTAGGATGAACACTGAAGCTTTCTTT CSAFSGTRMNTEAFF
TRBJ2-1 few - TRBV27 TGTGCCAGCAGTTTAGTGGCAGACCATTACAATGAGCAGTTCTTC CASSLVADHYNEQFF
TRBJ2-1 - - TRBV12-3/TRBV12-4 TGTGCCAGCAGTTTATTTAAGGGGAAAACCCCAGTCGGGAAGCAGTTCTTC CASSLFKGKTPVGKQFF
TRBJ2-1 few TRBD2 TRBV10-3 TGTGCCATCAGTGAGGAGCGGGGGGCCGGCAATGAGCAGTTCTTC CAISEERGAGNEQFF
TRBJ2-7 medium-sized - TRBV10-3 TGTGCCATCAGTGAGTCGGGGGCTTACGAGCAGTACTTC CAISESGAYEQYF
TRBJ1-3 - - TRBV6-1 TGTGCCAGCAGCACGGGTGTTGATGGAAACACCATATATTTT CASSTGVDGNTIYF
TRBJ2-1 - TRBD2 TRBV6-1 TGTGCCAGCGTAAGATTGGGAATGGGGACTAGCGGGGGCGAGCAGTTCTTC CASVRLGMGTSGGEQFF
TRBJ2-3 - TRBD2 TRBV20-1 TGCAGGGCCTATCCGGGACTAGCGGGGGCCGGCAGGACAGATACGCAGTATTTT CRAYPGLAGAGRTDTQYF
TRBJ1-6 few - TRBV27 TGTGCCAGCAGGGTCACATGGGATAATTCACCCCTCCACTTT CASRVTWDNSPLHF
TRBJ1-1 - - TRBV5-1 TGCGCCAGCAGCAGACAGGCCTTGAACACTGAAGCTTTCTTT CASSRQALNTEAFF
TRBJ2-4 few - TRBV28 TGTGCCACCCTCCGGGCCATTCAGTACTTC CATLRAIQYF
TRBJ2-6 - - TRBV12-3/TRBV12-4 TGTGCCAGCAGCCTAATGGGGGGGGCCAACGTCCTGACTTTC CASSLMGGANVLTF
TRBJ2-1 few TRBD1 TRBV3-1 TGTGCCAGCAGCCAAACTCGGACAGGGGGGGACAATGAGCAGTTCTTC CASSQTRTGGDNEQFF
TRBJ2-2 - - TRBV1 - CTSSQDEVGAGAPNTGELFF
TRBJ2-2 - - TRBV5-1 TGCGCCAGCAGCCTGACTTACAGGGGAGGCGTGGAGCTGTTTTTT CASSLTYRGGVELFF
TRBJ2-2 few TRBD2 TRBV12-3/TRBV12-4 TGTGCCAGCCCCTCGGGAGGGGTAAGCGACACCGGGGAGCTGTTTTTT CASPSGGVSDTGELFF
TRBJ1-4 - - TRBV9 TGTGCCAGCAGCCCAGGGAGGGGGGGTCTTGATGAAAAACTGTTTTTT CASSPGRGGLDEKLFF